This TCR beta chain was captured in a study of blood T cell repertoires in COVID-19. Using immunoSEQ multiplex PCR, the repertoire was profiled, and TCRdb retains in-frame clones only, with some absent. The sample carries about 370,000 clones, around 87% recorded once. The sample holds one count of this clone. CDR1 SGHVS and CDR2 FNYEAQ come from the germline V gene. The V and J ends lost 0 bases and 7 bases respectively, with 18 bases between them. CDR3 size: 16 residues. V is TRBV7-6 and J is TRBJ1-2; a possible D gene is TRBD1 (5 bases). The sequence was obtained from a young man who had recovered from COVID-19. The specimen sequenced was PBMCs or T cells enriched from blood (not recorded which). This chain's CDR3 is CASSLAHGGAVSGYTF. CDR3 DNA: TGTGCCAGCAGCTTAGCGCACGGCGGGGCTGTATCTGGCTACACCTTC.